The 3 T cell receptor beta chains below come from one sample, sequenced in a study of CXCR3-negative and CXCR3-positive naive CD8 T cells. Broader study findings: Naive CXCR3-positive cells had TRB CDR3s more hydrophobic than those of CXCR3-negative naive cells.

cDNA libraries for TRB were generated by 5' RACE incorporating UMI labels. TCRdb processed the 5' RACE reads again and assigns one entry to each CDR3 protein, with no DNA. This listing includes 150,000 or so distinct CDR3 sequences. No antigen is known for these receptors. The source material was naive CXCR3+ CD8+ T cells from blood. Subset denoted: CD45RO-CCR7+CD27+CD95- naive CD8+ T cells expressing CXCR3 (TNR3+). These receptors were taken from a human donor in good health. Some clones in this sample may be carry-over from other donors' samples.

V usage is TRBV11-2 and J usage is TRBJ2-5; TCRdb's assignment of TRBD2 cannot be checked, as there is no DNA. The CDR3 is 12 residues long. CDR1 SGHAT and CDR2 FQNNGV come from the germline V gene. The CDR3 reads CASSLDHLRVYF.

The CDR3 protein is CATRGDRVFNYGYTF. V is TRBV15 and J is TRBJ1-2; no DNA is available, so the TRBD1 call from TCRdb remains unchecked. CDR1 LNHNV and CDR2 YYDKDF come from the germline V gene (reference sequence). The CDR3 is made up of 15 amino acids.

This chain links TRBV7-8 with TRBJ2-3; TCRdb gives TRBD2 as the D gene, but with no DNA this cannot be confirmed. Germline V gene data show CDR1 as SGHVS and CDR2 as FQNEAQ. This CDR3 is built from 16 residues. CDR3 amino acids: CASSLYLRERTDTQYF.